These 3 T cell receptor beta chains were all obtained from the same sample, sequenced in a study of CD8 T cells in Susac syndrome. Reverse transcription of roughly 0.45 to 1 ug RNA was performed with random hexamers. In TCRdb, the immunoSEQ multiplex PCR reads were re-called with MiXCR into one record per CDR3 protein. The sample yields approximately 300,000 distinct CDR3 sequences, roughly 85% seen once. Sequences were obtained from CD8+ T cells from PBMCs. The receptors were gathered from a human donor with multiple sclerosis.

The chain couples TRBV28 to TRBJ2-6; 7 positions agree with TRBD1. J gave up 0 bases and V 5 bases, and 4 bases lay outside the gene matches. The CDR3 totals 16 residues. Germline lookup yields CDR1 MDHEN and CDR2 SYDVKM. This CDR3 is CASSPDRFSGANVLTF. CDR3 in DNA: TGTGCCAGCAGTCCGGACAGGTTCTCTGGGGCCAACGTCCTGACTTTC.

The chain uses TRBV7-3 and TRBJ2-5, with 9 bases that match TRBD2. Germline V CDR1 and CDR2: SGHTA, FQGTGA. The CDR3 runs 15 residues. Germline trimming cut 5 bases from V and 2 bases from J; bases unmatched to any gene: 6. CDR3 loop: CASSPGLATQETQYF. The CDR3 DNA follows: TGTGCCAGCAGCCCAGGACTAGCGACTCAAGAGACCCAGTACTTC.

The V call is TRBV15, the J call TRBJ1-5; D is ambiguous. The CDR3 extends over 15 amino acids. V was clipped by 0 bases and J by 5 bases, with 11 bases between them. In germline, CDR1 is LNHNV, CDR2 YYDKDF (reference sequence). The CDR3 DNA reads as TGTGCCACCAGCAGAGATCTGGGAGGGCATCAGCCCCAGCATTTT. Residues: CATSRDLGGHQPQHF.